Shown below are 15 T cell receptor beta chains from a single sample sequenced in a study of cytomegalovirus exposure and HLA in healthy donors (TCRdb year 2017). Library method: the immunoSEQ multiplex PCR assay. The multiplex PCR relied on a mix of 60 forward primers for TCR Vbeta segments and 13 reverse primers for TCR Jbeta segments. TCRdb carries this immuneACCESS record with in-frame sequences only. Its versions omit some clonotypes, under half of them owing to an unresolved V gene in the studies checked, with the rest unexplained. This sample has some 99,000 clones in its table, and roughly three quarters of those were observed once. The ten largest clones capture 6.5% to 8.5% of the sample. Sequenced: PBMCs. The origin of the receptors is a woman in her fifties or sixties in good health and CMV-seropositive.

J is TRBJ1-3 and V is TRBV6-5, with 7 nucleotides matching TRBD1. Germline V gene lookup returns CDR1 MNHEY and CDR2 SVGAGI. J gave up 5 bases and V 7 bases, and 8 bases lay outside the gene matches. The CDR3 has 14 residues. Here the CDR3 reads CASTPGTARNTIYF. DNA for the CDR3: TGTGCCAGCACCCCCGGGACAGCCCGAAACACCATATATTTT.

This clone was seen just once. J is TRBJ2-2 and V is TRBV2, with TRBD2 identical over 8 bases. In germline, CDR1 is SNHLY, CDR2 FYNNEI. The CDR3 sequence is 13 residues long. V was pared by 7 bases and J by 5 bases, with 3 bases of the junction left unmatched. CDR3 protein: CASTGGGTGELFF. The CDR3 nucleotides are TGTGCCAGCACCGGGGGGGGGACCGGGGAGCTGTTTTTT. Using reference TRBV2 and TRBJ2-2 for the parts outside the CDR3, the full variable domain is EPEVTQTPSHQVTQMGQEVILRCVPISNHLYFYWYRQILGQKVEFLVSFYNNEISEKSEIFDDQFSVERPDGSNFTLKIRSTKLEDSAMYFCASTGGGTGELFFGEGSRLTVL.

The chain links TRBV5-1 to TRBJ2-5; D remains unclear. V dropped 4 bases and J dropped 1 base, with 8 bases sitting between them. Germline CDR1 SGHRS, CDR2 YFSETQ. This CDR3 contains 13 residues. CDR3 nucleotide sequence: TGCGCCAGCAGCAGCATGTCCCAAGAGACCCAGTACTTC. This sequence encodes CASSSMSQETQYF.

The gene calls are TRBV20-1 and TRBJ2-5; D ambiguous. The CDR3 is 11 residues long. V lost 1 base to trimming and J lost 9 bases, with 9 bases between them. Germline assignment: CDR1 DFQATT and CDR2 SNEGSKA (reference sequence). The CDR3 region is CSARGPRAQYF. CDR3 bases: TGCAGTGCTAGAGGCCCCCGGGCCCAGTACTTC.

The rearrangement uses TRBV5-1 and TRBJ2-5, with 8 bases identical to TRBD1. Per the germline V gene, CDR1 is SGHRS and CDR2 is YFSETQ. The CDR3 is made up of 14 amino acids. V was pared by 0 bases and J by 5 bases, with 3 bases of the junction left unmatched. The CDR3 protein is CASSLAGQVETQYF. Written as DNA, the CDR3 is TGCGCCAGCAGCTTGGCGGGACAGGTGGAGACCCAGTACTTC.

V gene TRBV2 combines with J gene TRBJ1-4, with 9 bases aligning to TRBD1. Germline CDR1 and CDR2: SNHLY and FYNNEI. The CDR3 totals 14 residues. V trimming: 7 bases; J trimming: 7 bases; junction bases outside the gene matches: 7. The CDR3 region has the DNA TGTGCCAGCACCTTGACAGGGGGGGGTGAAAAACTGTTTTTT. It codes for CASTLTGGGEKLFF.

Of note for this clone: A read error may produce the germline difference seen at one junction end. The CDR3 DNA reads TGTTCCAGCAGGTTGACAGATCAGCCCCAGCATTTT. Residues: CSSRLTDQPQHF. This chain links TRBV7-9 with TRBJ1-5, with D perhaps TRBD1 (5 bases). The CDR3 runs 12 residues. Germline V gene data show CDR1 as SEHNR and CDR2 as FQNEAQ (reference sequence).

This chain links TRBV2 with TRBJ1-5; TRBD1 might be the D (6 bases). The CDR3 sequence is 12 residues long. Germline V gene data show CDR1 as SNHLY and CDR2 as FYNNEI. V was shortened by 7 bases and J by 6 bases, with 10 bases between the two germline ends. In DNA form, the CDR3 reads TGTGCCAGCAACAGGGTAGGTCAGCCCCAGCATTTT. It is translated as CASNRVGQPQHF.

This chain joins TRBV6-4 and TRBJ2-3, with 13 bases that match TRBD2. J gave up 4 bases and V 7 bases, and 5 bases lay outside the gene matches. There are 15 residues in the CDR3. Germline V gene data show CDR1 as MRHNA and CDR2 as SNTAGT. The CDR3 nucleotides are TGTGCCAGCATTGGACTAGCGGGAGAATCAGATACGCAGTATTTT. The encoded protein is CASIGLAGESDTQYF.

The chain has TRBV7-6 and TRBJ1-4, with TRBD1 as a possible D gene (5 bases). V lost 3 bases and J 12 bases, leaving 11 bases between the germline ends. This CDR3 contains 12 residues. Germline V gene data show CDR1 as SGHVS and CDR2 as FNYEAQ. The DNA for the CDR3 is TGTGCCAGCAGCTTCGGGGGAGAGGAACTGTTTTTT. Residues: CASSFGGEELFF.

The chain carries TRBV6-5 and TRBJ2-1; 8 bases are a match to TRBD1. The CDR3 has 12 residues. Germline V gene lookup returns CDR1 MNHEY and CDR2 SVGAGI. With 4 bases clipped from V and 8 bases from J, the junction kept 1 base outside the gene matches. CDR3 sequence: CASSLQGDEQFF. The CDR3, as DNA: TGTGCCAGCAGTTTACAGGGGGATGAGCAGTTCTTC.

The chain carries TRBV11-2 and TRBJ1-6, with 10 nucleotides matching TRBD1. Germline assignment: CDR1 SGHAT and CDR2 FQNNGV. V shed 3 bases and J 7 bases; nucleotides not matched to a gene: 9. The CDR3 contains 17 residues. CDR3: CASSLGRQGAVNSPLHF. Written as DNA, the CDR3 is TGTGCCAGCAGCTTGGGTAGACAGGGGGCCGTCAATTCACCCCTCCACTTT.

The rearrangement joins TRBV7-3 to TRBJ2-2, with D perhaps matching TRBD2 (5 bases). Trimming cost V 1 base and J 6 bases, with 9 bases left between them. CDR1 and CDR2 (germline): SGHTA, FQGTGA. CDR3 length equals 14 residues. The CDR3, as DNA: TGTGCCAGCAGCTTAAACGGCGGGCCCGGGGAGCTGTTTTTT. This encodes CASSLNGGPGELFF.

The CDR3 here is CASSLSARASPYNEQFF. The CDR3 DNA sequence: TGTGCCAGCAGCCTCTCGGCCCGGGCTAGCCCGTACAATGAGCAGTTCTTC. The gene calls are TRBV9 and TRBJ2-1, with D perhaps matching TRBD2 (5 bases). The CDR3 runs to 17 residues. The ends were cut back, 4 bases at V and 4 bases at J, with 21 bases in the middle. Germline CDR1 is SGDLS and CDR2 is YYNGEE.

The genes are TRBV4-1 and TRBJ2-6; D might be TRBD2 (5 bases). Trimming shortened V by 3 bases and J by 3 bases, and 12 bases separated the two germline ends. This CDR3 is built from 16 residues. Germline CDR1 reads MGHRA; CDR2 reads YSYEKL. CDR3 in amino acids: CASSQVEGFGANVLTF. The DNA of the CDR3 is TGCGCCAGCAGCCAGGTAGAGGGCTTTGGGGCCAACGTCCTGACTTTC.